This entry concerns a single T cell receptor beta chain. This entry is derived from a study of blood T cell repertoires in COVID-19. Study context: Donors in the United States, Italy and Spain gave samples during acute or convalescent COVID-19. In each case, the material was cDNA or gDNA derived from T cells, B-cell-depleted T cells, or PBMCs.

The CDR3 spans 15 residues. In germline, CDR1 is LGHDT, CDR2 YNNKEL (reference sequence). V lost 5 bases to trimming and J lost 2 bases, with 15 bases between them. Per the authors' pipeline: The assay estimated nucleated cells by amplifying reference gene primers. Sequenced by immunoSEQ multiplex PCR; TCRdb stores in-frame clones only, minus some. V and J calls and clone size follow that table, whereas D and trimming were derived from the DNA. Of 95,000 to 150,000 clones detected, 70% to 90% appear once; the ten largest clones hold roughly 1%. V gene TRBV3-1 (or the pseudogene TRBV3-2) combines with J gene TRBJ2-5, with TRBD2 as a possible D gene (6 bases). The origin of this receptor is a woman aged 45-65 years with active or convalescent COVID-19. Sequencing used peripheral blood. In DNA, the CDR3 is TGTGCCAGCAGCGCCCAGTGGGGGGAACAAGAGACCCAGTACTTC. Protein product: CASSAQWGEQETQYF.